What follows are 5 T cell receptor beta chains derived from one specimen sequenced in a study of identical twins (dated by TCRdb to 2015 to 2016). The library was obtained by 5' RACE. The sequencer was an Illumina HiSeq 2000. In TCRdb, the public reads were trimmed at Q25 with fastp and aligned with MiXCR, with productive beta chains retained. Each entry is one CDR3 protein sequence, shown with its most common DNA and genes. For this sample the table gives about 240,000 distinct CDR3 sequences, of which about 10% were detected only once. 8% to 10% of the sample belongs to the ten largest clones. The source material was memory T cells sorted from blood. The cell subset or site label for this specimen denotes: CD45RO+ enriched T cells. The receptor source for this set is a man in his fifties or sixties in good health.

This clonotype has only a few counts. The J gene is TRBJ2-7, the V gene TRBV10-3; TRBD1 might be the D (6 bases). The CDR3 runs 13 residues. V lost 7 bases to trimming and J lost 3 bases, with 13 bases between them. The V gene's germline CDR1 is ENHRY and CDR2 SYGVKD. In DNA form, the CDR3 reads TGTGCCATCATGACAGGACAGAACTACGAGCAGTACTTC. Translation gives CAIMTGQNYEQYF.

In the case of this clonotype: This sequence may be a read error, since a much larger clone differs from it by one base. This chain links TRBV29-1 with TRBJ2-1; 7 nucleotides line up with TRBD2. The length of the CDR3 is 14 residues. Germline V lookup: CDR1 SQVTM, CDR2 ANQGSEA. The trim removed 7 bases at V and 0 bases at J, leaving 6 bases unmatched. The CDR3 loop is CSANWGGSYNEQFF. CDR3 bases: TGCAGCGCTAATTGGGGGGGCTCCTACAATGAGCAGTTCTTC.

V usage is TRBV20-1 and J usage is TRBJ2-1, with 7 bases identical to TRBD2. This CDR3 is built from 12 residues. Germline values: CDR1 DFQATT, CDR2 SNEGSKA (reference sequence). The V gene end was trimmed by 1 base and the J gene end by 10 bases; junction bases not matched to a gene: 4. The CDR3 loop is CSARGAGQEQFF. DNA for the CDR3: TGCAGTGCTAGAGGAGCGGGGCAGGAGCAGTTCTTC.

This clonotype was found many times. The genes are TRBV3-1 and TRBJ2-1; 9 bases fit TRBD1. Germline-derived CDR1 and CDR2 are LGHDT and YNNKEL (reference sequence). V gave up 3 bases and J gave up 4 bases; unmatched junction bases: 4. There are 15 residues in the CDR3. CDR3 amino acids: CASSHGTGTYNEQFF. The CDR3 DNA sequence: TGTGCCAGCAGCCACGGGACAGGGACTTACAATGAGCAGTTCTTC.

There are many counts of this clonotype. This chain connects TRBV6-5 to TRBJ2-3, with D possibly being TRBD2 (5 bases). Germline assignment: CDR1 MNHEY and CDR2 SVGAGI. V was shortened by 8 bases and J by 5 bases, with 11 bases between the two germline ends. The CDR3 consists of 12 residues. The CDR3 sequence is CASGKAGDTQYF. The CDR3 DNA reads TGTGCCAGCGGTAAGGCGGGAGATACGCAGTATTTT.